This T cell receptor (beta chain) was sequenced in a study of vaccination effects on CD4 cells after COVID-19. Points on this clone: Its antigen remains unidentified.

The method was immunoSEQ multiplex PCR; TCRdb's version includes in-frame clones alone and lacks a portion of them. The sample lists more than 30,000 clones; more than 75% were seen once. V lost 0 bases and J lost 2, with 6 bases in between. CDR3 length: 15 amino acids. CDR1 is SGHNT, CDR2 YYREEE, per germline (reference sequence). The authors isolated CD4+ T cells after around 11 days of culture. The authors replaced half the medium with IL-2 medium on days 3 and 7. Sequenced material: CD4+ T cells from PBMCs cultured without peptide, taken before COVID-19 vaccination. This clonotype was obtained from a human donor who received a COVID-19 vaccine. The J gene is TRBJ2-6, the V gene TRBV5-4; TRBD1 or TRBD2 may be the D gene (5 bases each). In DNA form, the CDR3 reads TGTGCCAGCAGCTTGGTGGGGGCTGGGGCCAACGTCCTGACTTTC. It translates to CASSLVGAGANVLTF.